This T cell receptor beta chain stems from a study of T cell repertoires in aging, cancer and after chemotherapy. Amplification of TCR beta used genomic DNA extracted from peripheral blood. The CDR3 runs to 18 residues. CDR1 and CDR2 (germline): MNHEY, SVGAGI. Trimming removed 4 bases from V and 1 base from J; junction bases left unmatched: 10. TRB rearrangements spanning V, D and J were amplified using mixed TRB-A/B primers. TCRdb independently ran MiXCR on the multiplex PCR reads; one entry per CDR3 protein. The top ten hold over 1.5% of the sample, which has approximately 10,000 distinct CDR3 sequences, 25% to 30% seen once.

The sequence was collected from a human donor in good health. The sample taken for sequencing was blood. The gene calls are TRBV6-5 and TRBJ2-2; TRBD2 matches 9 bases. CDR3 DNA: TGTGCCAGCAGTTCTAAAACCAAACTAGCGGGGAACACCGGGGAGCTGTTTTTT. Translation gives CASSSKTKLAGNTGELFF.